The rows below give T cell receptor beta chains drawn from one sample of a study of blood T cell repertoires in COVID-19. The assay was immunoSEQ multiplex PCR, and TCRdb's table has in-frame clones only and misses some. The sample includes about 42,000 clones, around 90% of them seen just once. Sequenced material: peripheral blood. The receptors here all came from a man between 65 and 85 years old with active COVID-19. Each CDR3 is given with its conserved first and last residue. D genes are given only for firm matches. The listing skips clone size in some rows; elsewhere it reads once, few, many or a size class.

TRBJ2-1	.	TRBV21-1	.	TGTGCCAGCAGCGGGTTAGCGGGGGTCAAGGTGAATGAGCAGTTCTTC	CASSGLAGVKVNEQFF
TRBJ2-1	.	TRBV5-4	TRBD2	TGTGCCAGCATCCCGAAGACTAGCGGAGAGAGCTCCTACAATGAGCAGTTCTTC	CASIPKTSGESSYNEQFF
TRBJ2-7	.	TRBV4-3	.	TGCGCCAGCAGCCAAGATCCTAAGGGAGGCACCTACGAGCAGTACTTC	CASSQDPKGGTYEQYF
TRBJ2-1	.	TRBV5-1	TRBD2	TGCGCCAGCAGCTTGCAGTCTAGCGGGGGGGCCTCCGATGAGCAGTTCTTC	CASSLQSSGGASDEQFF
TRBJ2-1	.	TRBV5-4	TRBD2	TGTGCCAGCAGCGAAGGCGGGAGGGCCGGCGAGCAGTTCTTC	CASSEGGRAGEQFF
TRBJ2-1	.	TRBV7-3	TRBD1	TGTGCCAGCAGCACAGGGGCAAATTACAATGAGCAGTTCTTC	CASSTGANYNEQFF
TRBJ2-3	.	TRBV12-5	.	TGTGCTAGTGGTTTGGGGCGGGATACGCAGTATTTT	CASGLGRDTQYF
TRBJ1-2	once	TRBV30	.	TGTGCCTGGATGGAGGGTTGGGGCTACACCTTC	CAWMEGWGYTF
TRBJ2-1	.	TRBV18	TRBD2	TGTGCCAGCTCACCCATAGGGACTAGCGGGAACAATGAGCAGTTCTTC	CASSPIGTSGNNEQFF
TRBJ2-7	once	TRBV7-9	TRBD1	TGTGCCAGCAGCTCAGGACAGGGATTCTACGAGCAGTACTTC	CASSSGQGFYEQYF
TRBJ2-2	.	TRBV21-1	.	TGTGCCAGCAACTCTCTTCGGGAAACCGGGGAGCTGTTTTTT	CASNSLRETGELFF
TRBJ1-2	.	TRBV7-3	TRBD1	TGTGCCAGCAGCTTAACGGCGACAGGGGGCTATGGCTACACCTTC	CASSLTATGGYGYTF
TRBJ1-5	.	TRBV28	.	TGTGCCAGCAGTTTATCTACCCCAGGGGCTCAGCCCCAGCATTTT	CASSLSTPGAQPQHF
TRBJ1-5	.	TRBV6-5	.	TGTGCCAGCAGTTTACAGGGCAACAATCAGCCCCAGCATTTT	CASSLQGNNQPQHF
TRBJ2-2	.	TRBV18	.	TGTGCCAGCTCACATTTCCAACCACAGGGGAACACCGGGGAGCTGTTTTTT	CASSHFQPQGNTGELFF
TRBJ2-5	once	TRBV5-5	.	TGTGCCAGCAGCCGGTACCAAGAGACCCAGTACTTC	CASSRYQETQYF
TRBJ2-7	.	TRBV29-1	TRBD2	TGCAGCGTTGAAGGCGGGGGAGGGGAGGAGCAGTACTTC	CSVEGGGGEEQYF
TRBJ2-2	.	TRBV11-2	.	TGTGCCAGCAGTCCAATCCGACAGGCCTACGGGGAGCTGTTTTTT	CASSPIRQAYGELFF
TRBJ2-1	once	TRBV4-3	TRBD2	TGCGCCAGCAGCCAAGATTTCCGTAAGACTAGCGGGAGGGCCAGGTACAATGAGCAGTTCTTC	CASSQDFRKTSGRARYNEQFF
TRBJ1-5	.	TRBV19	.	TGTGCCAGTAGTATTTATCGTTATAGCAATCAGCCCCAGCATTTT	CASSIYRYSNQPQHF
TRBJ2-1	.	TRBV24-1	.	TGTGCCACCAGTGACCTCCATGAGCAGTTCTTC	CATSDLHEQFF
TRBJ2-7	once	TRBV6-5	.	TGTGCCAGCAGTCGCCGGGACTTACCCTACGAGCAGTACTTC	CASSRRDLPYEQYF
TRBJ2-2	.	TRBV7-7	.	TGTGCCAGCAGTTCGGAGGCCGCGAACACCGGGGAGCTGTTTTTT	CASSSEAANTGELFF
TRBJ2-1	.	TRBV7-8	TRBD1	TGTGCCAGCAGCGCACGGGACAGGGGGCAAGTCGGTGAGCAGTTCTTC	CASSARDRGQVGEQFF
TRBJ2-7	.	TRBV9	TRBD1	TGTGCCAGCAGCCGGACAGGGGGTACCTACGAGCAGTACTTC	CASSRTGGTYEQYF
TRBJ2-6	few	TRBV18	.	TGTGCCAGCTCACCTACGGGACTCTCCCCCTCTGGGGCCAACGTCCTGACTTTC	CASSPTGLSPSGANVLTF
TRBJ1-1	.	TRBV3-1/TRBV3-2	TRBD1	TGTGCCAGCAGCCAAGTAGGCGAGGGGGCCCTGAAAGCTTTCTTT	CASSQVGEGALKAFF
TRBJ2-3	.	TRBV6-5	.	TGTGCCAGCAGCGACCTGAGGCAGTCGGATACGCAGTATTTT	CASSDLRQSDTQYF
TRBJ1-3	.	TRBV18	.	TGTGCCAGCTCACAGGACTTGAGCTCTGGAAACACCATATATTTT	CASSQDLSSGNTIYF
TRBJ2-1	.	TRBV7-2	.	TGTGCCAGCAGCTTATCTAGGGGCGGCTACAATGAGCAGTTCTTC	CASSLSRGGYNEQFF
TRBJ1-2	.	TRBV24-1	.	TGTGCCACCAGTGATTTGGGGGGCTTGGCTGGCTACACCTTC	CATSDLGGLAGYTF
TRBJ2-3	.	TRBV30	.	TGTGCCTGGAGTTTGGGCTCTACGGTGGCAGATACGCAGTATTTT	CAWSLGSTVADTQYF
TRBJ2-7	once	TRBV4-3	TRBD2	TGCGCCAGCAGCCAGGATACTAGCGCCTCCTACGAGCAGTACTTC	CASSQDTSASYEQYF
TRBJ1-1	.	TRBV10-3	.	TGTGCCACTCGGGGGGGTAACACTGAAGCTTTCTTT	CATRGGNTEAFF
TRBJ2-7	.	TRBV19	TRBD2	TGTGCCAGTAGTTCATTCGCGGGAGGGGGAGACGAGCAGTACTTC	CASSSFAGGGDEQYF
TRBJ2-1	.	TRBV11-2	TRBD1	TGTGCCAGCAGCTTCGGGACAGGAGTCTACAATGAGCAGTTCTTC	CASSFGTGVYNEQFF
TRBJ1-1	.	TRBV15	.	TGTGCCACCAGCAGAGCCCGGGGAGGGAAGAACACTGAAGCTTTCTTT	CATSRARGGKNTEAFF
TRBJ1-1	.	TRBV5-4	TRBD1	TGTGCCAGCAGCCCGGGACAGGGAGGGGAATCGAACACTGAAGCTTTCTTT	CASSPGQGGESNTEAFF
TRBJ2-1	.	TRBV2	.	TGTGCCAGCAGTGAGGAATGGACTTCCCACAATGAGCAGTTCTTC	CASSEEWTSHNEQFF